The 31 T cell receptor beta chains listed next were all sequenced from one sample in a study of blood T cell repertoires in COVID-19 (dated by TCRdb to 2019 to 2021). Libraries were prepared through the immunoSEQ multiplex PCR assay. This immuneACCESS table, as held by TCRdb, lists in-frame sequences with V and J called but not all clones. Of the missing ones, under half trace to an unresolved V gene in checked studies; the others have no known cause. For this sample the table gives under 200,000 clones, of which roughly 86% were detected only once. The leading ten clones occupy about 7% of the sample. The specimen was peripheral blood. The receptors here all came from a man aged 50-59 years with active or convalescent COVID-19.

The chain uses TRBV14 and TRBJ2-5; 7 bases align to TRBD1. Germline loops: CDR1 SGHDN, CDR2 FVKESK. This CDR3 region has 13 residues. The ends lost 4 bases at V and 8 bases at J; junction bases unmatched: 7. CDR3 sequence: CASSREQGFTQYF. The CDR3 DNA is TGTGCCAGCAGCCGCGAACAGGGGTTCACCCAGTACTTC. Using reference TRBV14 and TRBJ2-5 for the parts outside the CDR3, the full variable domain is EAGVTQFPSHSVIEKGQTVTLRCDPISGHDNLYWYRRVMGKEIKFLLHFVKESKQDESGMPNNRFLAERTGGTYSTLKVQPAELEDSGVYFCASSREQGFTQYFGPGTRLLVL.

The rearrangement joins TRBV15 to TRBJ2-1; TRBD2 agrees at 8 bases. With 9 bases clipped from V and 2 bases from J, the junction kept 9 bases outside the gene matches. The CDR3 runs 15 residues. The germline CDR1 and CDR2 sequences are LNHNV and YYDKDF (reference sequence). CDR3 protein: CATDTSGLAYNEQFF. In DNA form, the CDR3 reads TGTGCCACGGATACTAGCGGTTTAGCCTACAATGAGCAGTTCTTC.

The rearrangement links TRBV7-9 to TRBJ1-2; D is ambiguous. CDR3 size: 12 residues. V lost 5 bases and J 7 bases, leaving 11 bases between the germline ends. Germline CDR1 is SEHNR and CDR2 is FQNEAQ (reference sequence). The CDR3 spells CASSLDGFGYTF. DNA for the CDR3: TGTGCCAGCAGCCTAGACGGGTTTGGCTACACCTTC.

This chain joins TRBV5-1 and TRBJ2-1; 11 nucleotides line up with TRBD2. V trimming: 4 bases; J trimming: 4 bases; junction bases outside the gene matches: 16. Germline V gives CDR1 SGHRS, CDR2 YFSETQ. This CDR3 is built from 19 residues. CDR3: CASSQGTSGGPDRYNEQFF. In DNA, the CDR3 is TGCGCCAGCAGCCAGGGAACTAGCGGGGGACCCGACCGTTACAATGAGCAGTTCTTC.

V usage is TRBV2 and J usage is TRBJ1-4, with D uncertain. Trimming removed 6 bases from V and 7 bases from J, with 15 bases in between. The CDR3 loop spans 14 amino acids. The germline gives CDR1 SNHLY, CDR2 FYNNEI. The CDR3 sequence: CASRDNGESEKLFF. CDR3 sequence (DNA): TGTGCCAGCAGAGATAACGGGGAAAGTGAAAAACTGTTTTTT.

The chain couples TRBV15 to TRBJ2-6, with D hard to call. Trimming cost V 4 bases and J 2 bases, with 18 bases left between them. The CDR3 is 18 amino acids. Germline loops: CDR1 LNHNV, CDR2 YYDKDF (reference sequence). As DNA, the CDR3 is TGTGCCACCAGCAACGAGGAGCCATCTCTCCCTGGGGCCAACGTCCTGACTTTC. Residues: CATSNEEPSLPGANVLTF.

The chain has TRBV18 and TRBJ1-2; TRBD1 matches 9 bases. The CDR3 loop spans 14 amino acids. J was trimmed by 8 bases and V by 3 bases; bases with no gene match: 7. The V gene's germline CDR1 is KGHSH and CDR2 LQKENI. Written as DNA, the CDR3 is TGTGCCAGCTCACCTTTGGAGGGACAGGGCGGCTACACCTTC. Translation gives CASSPLEGQGGYTF.

V usage is TRBV19 and J usage is TRBJ2-7, with TRBD2 as a possible D gene (5 bases). Germline loops: CDR1 LNHDA, CDR2 SQIVND (reference sequence). V gave up 3 bases and J gave up 7 bases, with 16 bases separating them. This CDR3 contains 14 residues. CDR3 nucleotides: TGTGCCAGTAGTATGGGGTCGGACTCGTGGGAGCAGTACTTC. Protein sequence: CASSMGSDSWEQYF.

V gene TRBV20-1 combines with J gene TRBJ1-1, with 7 positions matching TRBD1. The CDR3 contains 11 residues. Germline loops: CDR1 DFQATT, CDR2 SNEGSKA (reference sequence). J gave up 7 bases and V 8 bases, and 7 bases lay outside the gene matches. The CDR3: CSTNRGGEAFF. The CDR3 nucleotides read TGCAGTACGAACAGGGGCGGTGAAGCTTTCTTT.

This clone was observed a few times. The rearrangement joins TRBV6-6 to TRBJ1-3, with D hard to call. This CDR3 is built from 15 residues. Between the trimmed V and J ends, which lost 2 bases and 0 bases, there was a span of 8 bases. Germline values: CDR1 MNHNY, CDR2 SVGAGI (reference sequence). CDR3 nucleotide sequence: TGTGCCAGCAGTTACCCGCCCGGCTCTGGAAACACCATATATTTT. Its protein is CASSYPPGSGNTIYF.

The chain joins TRBV5-8 to TRBJ1-5, with no clear D. Trimming cost V 7 bases and J 1 base, with 12 bases left between them. The germline CDR1 and CDR2 sequences are SGHTS and YDEGEE. The CDR3 extends over 14 amino acids. The CDR3 DNA reads as TGTGCCAGCCCCGTCTCCGGGAGCAATCAGCCCCAGCATTTT. It encodes CASPVSGSNQPQHF.

The table lists this clone with a count of one. The rearrangement joins TRBV20-1 to TRBJ2-3; D is unclear. The V and J ends lost 3 bases and 5 bases respectively, with 3 bases between them. The CDR3 sequence is 10 residues long. The germline CDR1 and CDR2 sequences are DFQATT and SNEGSKA (reference sequence). CDR3 loop: CSASGDTQYF. The CDR3 DNA reads as TGCAGTGCTAGCGGAGATACGCAGTATTTT.

This chain links TRBV30 with TRBJ1-6; tentative D call: TRBD1 (6 bases). Germline V gives CDR1 GTSNPN, CDR2 SVGIG (reference sequence). V dropped 3 bases and J dropped 10 bases, with 19 bases sitting between them. CDR3 size: 15 residues. In DNA form, the CDR3 reads TGTGCCTGGAGGCAAGGGGGAGTATGGCTCTCACCCCTCCACTTT. Its translation: CAWRQGGVWLSPLHF.

The J gene is TRBJ2-5, the V gene TRBV4-2; 9 bases match TRBD2. The J segment lost 9 bases and the V segment lost 1 base, leaving 9 bases of the junction unmatched. Germline CDR1 reads LGHNA; CDR2 reads YNFKEQ. The CDR3 covers 15 residues. The CDR3 DNA is TGTGCCAGCAGCCAAGGTTTAGCGGGAGTGGTCGCCCAGTACTTC. It specifies CASSQGLAGVVAQYF.

The chain is built from TRBV27 and TRBJ1-1; the match to TRBD1 covers 9 bases. The germline V gene has CDR1 MNHEY and CDR2 SMNVEV (reference sequence). The CDR3 has 11 residues. The J segment lost 5 bases and the V segment lost 10 bases, leaving 2 bases of the junction unmatched. The CDR3 here is CAIDRGTEAFF. The CDR3 bases are TGTGCCATTGACAGGGGGACTGAAGCTTTCTTT.

This chain uses TRBV5-1 with TRBJ2-2; 9 nucleotides match TRBD2. The CDR3 length is 15 residues. J lost 0 bases, V lost 5 bases, and 2 bases had no gene match. CDR1 and CDR2 (germline): SGHRS, YFSETQ. The CDR3, as DNA: TGCGCCAGCAGTCTAGCGGGAACGAACACCGGGGAGCTGTTTTTT. As protein: CASSLAGTNTGELFF.

The V call is TRBV19, the J call TRBJ1-5; D call uncertain. The CDR3 extends over 14 amino acids. V was cut by 1 base and J by 3 bases, with 7 bases left in between. The germline V gene encodes CDR1 LNHDA and CDR2 SQIVND (reference sequence). CDR3 loop: CASSIGTPNQPQHF. For the CDR3, the DNA is TGTGCCAGTAGTATAGGAACTCCCAATCAGCCCCAGCATTTT.

The chain employs TRBV7-9 and TRBJ1-6; unclear D gene. The germline V and J ends were trimmed by 5 bases and 10 bases, with 12 bases remaining between them. The CDR3 sequence is 13 residues long. CDR1 and CDR2 from the germline V gene are SEHNR and FQNEAQ (reference sequence). CDR3 nucleotide sequence: TGTGCCAGCAGCCCGTCCTTGGGCTCACCCCTCCACTTT. Translating it yields CASSPSLGSPLHF. The full variable domain, rest sourced from reference TRBV7-9 and TRBJ1-6, is DTGVSQNPRHKITKRGQNVTFRCDPISEHNRLYWYRQTLGQGPEFLTYFQNEAQLEKSRLLSDRFSAERPKGSFSTLEIQRTEQGDSAMYLCASSPSLGSPLHFGNGTRLTVT.

This clone has just a few counts. The rearrangement links TRBV5-4 to TRBJ2-7, with 15 bases matching TRBD2. The CDR3 has 16 residues. Per the germline V gene, CDR1 is SGHNT and CDR2 is YYREEE (reference sequence). V shed 0 bases, J shed 4 bases, and the junction held 2 bases outside the gene matches. The CDR3 bases are TGTGCCAGCAGCTTGGCCGGGACTAGCGGGAGGTACGAGCAGTACTTC. Protein: CASSLAGTSGRYEQYF.

This clone was counted between two and nine times. The V and J genes are TRBV5-1 and TRBJ1-1; possible D gene TRBD1, 6 bases. The germline V gene encodes CDR1 SGHRS and CDR2 YFSETQ. The CDR3 totals 15 residues. V was cut by 7 bases and J by 4 bases, with 20 bases left in between. The CDR3 bases are TGCGCCAGCCAAAGTGGGGAGGGGGTGAGCACTGAAGCTTTCTTT. Its translation is CASQSGEGVSTEAFF.

The CDR3 nucleotides read TGTGCCAGCAGCTCTAGGGGGCCAGTTCTAGAAAAACTGTTTTTT. Its protein product is CASSSRGPVLEKLFF. The chain couples TRBV3-1 (or the pseudogene TRBV3-2) to TRBJ1-4, with 7 positions matching TRBD1. With V trimmed by 5 bases and J by 8 bases, 11 bases remained unmatched. This CDR3 is 15 amino acids long. The V gene's germline CDR1 is LGHDT and CDR2 YNNKEL (reference sequence).

The chain uses TRBV2 and TRBJ2-2; possible D gene TRBD2, 5 bases. The CDR3 runs to 14 residues. The germline gives CDR1 SNHLY, CDR2 FYNNEI. V was pared by 6 bases and J by 2 bases, with 10 bases between. CDR3: CASRGSDNTGELFF. The CDR3 nucleotides are TGTGCCAGCAGGGGTAGCGATAACACCGGGGAGCTGTTTTTT.

The chain is built from TRBV11-2 and TRBJ2-3; TRBD2 might be the D (6 bases). CDR1 is SGHAT, CDR2 FQNNGV, per germline. Trimming removed 7 bases from V and 4 bases from J, with 18 bases in between. The CDR3 contains 15 residues. The CDR3 DNA sequence: TGTGCCAGCACCCGTCGGGACTCGCGGGCAGATACGCAGTATTTT. Translated: CASTRRDSRADTQYF.

V and J are TRBV18 and TRBJ1-3; unclear D gene. CDR1 and CDR2 (germline): KGHSH, LQKENI. Trimming stripped 3 bases from V and 4 bases from J, with 13 bases between. There are 15 residues in the CDR3. CDR3 protein: CASSPRPGYGNTIYF. In DNA, the CDR3 is TGTGCCAGCTCACCGCGCCCAGGATACGGAAACACCATATATTTT. Variable domain in full (rest from reference TRBV18 and TRBJ1-3): NAGVMQNPRHLVRRRGQEARLRCSPMKGHSHVYWYRQLPEEGLKFMVYLQKENIIDESGMPKERFSAEFPKEGPSILRIQQVVRGDSAAYFCASSPRPGYGNTIYFGEGSWLTVV.

CDR3 sequence: CASSTQGSVIGNTIYF. The CDR3 DNA reads TGTGCCAGTAGTACCCAGGGGTCCGTAATCGGAAACACCATATATTTT. The V and J genes are TRBV19 and TRBJ1-3, with a weak D call TRBD1 (6 bases). The V and J ends lost 4 bases and 4 bases respectively, with 17 bases between them. Germline V gene lookup returns CDR1 LNHDA and CDR2 SQIVND (reference sequence). This CDR3 is built from 16 residues. The whole variable domain, remainder taken from reference TRBV19 and TRBJ1-3, is DGGITQSPKYLFRKEGQNVTLSCEQNLNHDAMYWYRQDPGQGLRLIYYSQIVNDFQKGDIAEGYSVSREKKESFPLTVTSAQKNPTAFYLCASSTQGSVIGNTIYFGEGSWLTVV.

V usage is TRBV27 and J usage is TRBJ2-7, with a tentative D call TRBD1 (5 bases). V was trimmed by 2 bases and J by 2 bases, leaving 10 bases between them. There are 14 residues in the CDR3. Germline CDR1 reads MNHEY; CDR2 reads SMNVEV (reference sequence). The CDR3 DNA follows: TGTGCCAGCAGTTTAAGAAAGGGGCCCTACGAGCAGTACTTC. This translates into CASSLRKGPYEQYF.

This clone has a single count. This chain links TRBV5-1 with TRBJ2-5, with TRBD2 matching over 14 bases. Trimming at V came to 6 bases and at J to 5 bases, leaving 3 bases not matched to a gene. The CDR3 has 14 amino acids. Per germline, CDR1 SGHRS and CDR2 YFSETQ. CDR3 residues: CASTWTSGGETQYF. The CDR3 DNA follows: TGCGCCAGCACCTGGACTAGCGGGGGGGAGACCCAGTACTTC.

In this sample, this clone turned up once. The rearrangement joins TRBV30 to TRBJ2-6, with 11 nucleotides matching TRBD1. The CDR3 is 17 amino acids. J was trimmed by 4 bases and V by 5 bases; bases with no gene match: 10. Germline CDR1 reads GTSNPN; CDR2 reads SVGIG (reference sequence). The CDR3 reads CAWERGTGGSGANVLTF. CDR3 nucleotide sequence: TGTGCCTGGGAGCGTGGGACAGGGGGGTCAGGGGCCAACGTCCTGACTTTC.

The chain uses TRBV5-6 and TRBJ1-4, with D maybe TRBD1 (5 bases). This CDR3 region has 15 residues. Trimming removed 4 bases from V and 3 bases from J, with 13 bases in between. Germline V gene data show CDR1 as SGHDT and CDR2 as YYEEEE. CDR3 coding DNA: TGTGCCAGCAGCGGGGGGGAGTCAGCTAATGAAAAACTGTTTTTT. Translating it yields CASSGGESANEKLFF.

This clone appeared a few times. The chain is built from TRBV6-1 and TRBJ2-6, with TRBD1 as a possible D gene (5 bases). The germline CDR1 and CDR2 sequences are MNHNS and SASEGT. The CDR3 totals 15 residues. V was trimmed by 3 bases and J by 0 bases, leaving 6 bases between them. CDR3 sequence (DNA): TGTGCCAGCAGTGAGGACAACTCTGGGGCCAACGTCCTGACTTTC. As protein: CASSEDNSGANVLTF.

The rearrangement links TRBV10-3 to TRBJ2-2; no clear D. V dropped 7 bases and J dropped 2 bases, with 8 bases sitting between them. The CDR3 is 13 amino acids. Germline lookup yields CDR1 ENHRY and CDR2 SYGVKD. Here the CDR3 DNA reads TGTGCCATCAACTCGGGTAACACCGGGGAGCTGTTTTTT. This encodes CAINSGNTGELFF.